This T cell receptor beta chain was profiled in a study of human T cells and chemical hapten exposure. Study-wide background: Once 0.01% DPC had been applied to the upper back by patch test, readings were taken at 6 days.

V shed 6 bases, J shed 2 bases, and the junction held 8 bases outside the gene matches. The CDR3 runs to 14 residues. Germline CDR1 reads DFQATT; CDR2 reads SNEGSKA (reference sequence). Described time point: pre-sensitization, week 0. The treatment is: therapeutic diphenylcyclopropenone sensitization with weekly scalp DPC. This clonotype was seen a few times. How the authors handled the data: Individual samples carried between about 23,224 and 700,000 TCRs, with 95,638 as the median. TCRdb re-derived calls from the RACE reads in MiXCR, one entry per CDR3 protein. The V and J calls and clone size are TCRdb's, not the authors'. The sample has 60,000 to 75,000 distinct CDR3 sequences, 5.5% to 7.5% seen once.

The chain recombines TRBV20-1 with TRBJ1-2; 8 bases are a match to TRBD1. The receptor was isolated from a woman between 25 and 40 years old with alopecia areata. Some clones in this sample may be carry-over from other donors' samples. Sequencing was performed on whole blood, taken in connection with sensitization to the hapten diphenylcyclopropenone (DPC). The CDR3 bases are TGCAGTGCAGCACACCAGGGGGCGAACTATGGCTACACCTTC. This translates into CSAAHQGANYGYTF.